One and the same sample provided the 30 T cell receptor beta chains below, sequenced in a study of neoadjuvant anti-PD-1 for oral cavity cancer. Profiling relied on immunoSEQ multiplex PCR, and the TCRdb table lists in-frame clones only, not all of them. The sample has over 11,000 clones; about three quarters are singletons. The sample's time point: after neoadjuvant nivolumab, at surgical resection. The sequencing used PBMCs, collected after nivolumab (anti-PD-1) treatment. Receptors originate from a person between 40 and 79 years old with oral cavity squamous cell carcinoma.

The chain employs TRBV6-1 and TRBJ2-4; TRBD2 aligns across 7 bases. CDR1 and CDR2 from the germline V gene are MNHNS and SASEGT. After removal of 2 bases from V and 4 bases from J, the junction contained 5 bases not matched to a gene. There are 15 residues in the CDR3. The CDR3 DNA is TGTGCCAGCAGTGAACCGGGACTACCAAAAAACATTCAGTACTTC. Protein product: CASSEPGLPKNIQYF.

The rearrangement links TRBV10-3 to TRBJ2-5, with TRBD1 as a possible D gene (6 bases). Trimming took 8 bases from V and 4 from J, leaving 26 bases between them. The germline V gene has CDR1 ENHRY and CDR2 SYGVKD. CDR3 size: 17 residues. CDR3: CAIGSFQGLGFGETQYF. The DNA for the CDR3 is TGTGCCATCGGGTCTTTTCAGGGGTTAGGTTTCGGAGAGACCCAGTACTTC.

The chain has TRBV19 and TRBJ2-7, with TRBD1 identical over 7 bases. V shed 5 bases, J shed 3 bases, and the junction held 7 bases outside the gene matches. Germline CDR1 and CDR2: LNHDA and SQIVND (reference sequence). This CDR3 has 14 amino acids. This chain's CDR3 is CASSPDRADYEQYF. The DNA of the CDR3 is TGTGCCAGTAGTCCCGACAGGGCCGACTACGAGCAGTACTTC.

This clone was counted a few times. The V call is TRBV7-9, the J call TRBJ1-1; D might be TRBD1 (6 bases). V was shortened by 7 bases and J by 6 bases, with 18 bases between the two germline ends. CDR1 is SEHNR, CDR2 FQNEAQ, per germline (reference sequence). The CDR3 is made up of 14 amino acids. The CDR3 loop reads CASTADRGVSEAFF. DNA for the CDR3: TGTGCCAGCACCGCGGACAGAGGCGTTTCTGAAGCTTTCTTT. Supplemented by reference TRBV7-9 and TRBJ1-1, the full variable domain reads DTGVSQNPRHKITKRGQNVTFRCDPISEHNRLYWYRQTLGQGPEFLTYFQNEAQLEKSRLLSDRFSAERPKGSFSTLEIQRTEQGDSAMYLCASTADRGVSEAFFGQGTRLTVV.

The chain is built from TRBV4-1 and TRBJ1-1; the D is unclear. The ends were cut back, 1 base at V and 9 bases at J, with 9 bases in the middle. This CDR3 contains 12 residues. Germline CDR1 reads MGHRA; CDR2 reads YSYEKL. CDR3 in amino acids: CASSQARSQAFF. CDR3 in DNA: TGCGCCAGCAGCCAAGCGAGGAGTCAAGCTTTCTTT.

The rearrangement uses TRBV29-1 and TRBJ1-1, with a tentative D call TRBD1 (5 bases). The ends were cut back, 5 bases at V and 4 bases at J, with 14 bases in the middle. The CDR3 runs to 13 residues. Germline V gene lookup returns CDR1 SQVTM and CDR2 ANQGSEA. The CDR3 nucleotides are TGCAGCGTTTCAACCGGGACGGTCACTGAAGCTTTCTTT. It is translated as CSVSTGTVTEAFF.

The rearrangement links TRBV19 to TRBJ1-5; 8 bases align to TRBD1. In germline, CDR1 is LNHDA, CDR2 SQIVND (reference sequence). The CDR3 extends over 14 amino acids. V dropped 7 bases and J dropped 4; count of bases not matched to a gene: 6. Here the CDR3 reads CASTTGGWNQPQHF. The CDR3 DNA follows: TGTGCCAGTACCACAGGGGGTTGGAATCAGCCCCAGCATTTT.

V usage is TRBV7-9 and J usage is TRBJ2-5; D might be TRBD1 (6 bases). CDR3 length: 14 residues. Germline V gene data show CDR1 as SEHNR and CDR2 as FQNEAQ (reference sequence). V gave up 1 base and J gave up 4 bases, with 10 bases separating them. Written as DNA, the CDR3 is TGTGCCAGCAGCTTAGATGGGGGCGGAGAGACCCAGTACTTC. This translates into CASSLDGGGETQYF.

The rearrangement joins TRBV7-9 to TRBJ2-7; 9 bases fit TRBD1. The CDR3 has 14 residues. With V trimmed by 3 bases and J by 3 bases, 3 bases remained unmatched. Germline CDR1 reads SEHNR; CDR2 reads FQNEAQ (reference sequence). CDR3 nucleotides: TGTGCCAGCAGCTTCGGGGGACAGGGCTACGAGCAGTACTTC. This gives the protein CASSFGGQGYEQYF.

The chain has TRBV6-1 and TRBJ1-5; 8 bases match TRBD1. This CDR3 has 17 amino acids. CDR1 MNHNS and CDR2 SASEGT come from the germline V gene. The V and J ends lost 3 bases and 4 bases, in that order; junction bases with no gene match: 11. The DNA for the CDR3 is TGTGCCAGCAGTGAGCCCGGGACAGGATGGGGGAATCAGCCCCAGCATTTT. Protein: CASSEPGTGWGNQPQHF.

The chain uses TRBV6-1 and TRBJ2-7, with D unresolved. Trimming took off 4 bases at V and 0 bases at J, with 7 bases between the two ends. Germline values: CDR1 MNHNS, CDR2 SASEGT. The CDR3 has 13 residues. CDR3 DNA: TGTGCCAGCAGTGGGATCTCCTCCTACGAGCAGTACTTC. Protein sequence: CASSGISSYEQYF.

The rearrangement links TRBV7-2 to TRBJ2-7; 7 bases match TRBD1. Germline loops: CDR1 SGHTA, CDR2 FQGNSA. Unmatched junction bases numbered 12, after V lost 5 bases and J lost 2 bases. This CDR3 spans 16 amino acids. The CDR3 sequence is CASSPALQGIPYEQYF. The CDR3 nucleotides are TGTGCCAGCAGCCCCGCCTTACAGGGGATTCCCTACGAGCAGTACTTC.

This chain links TRBV7-8 with TRBJ1-5; 9 nucleotides match TRBD1. V shed 2 bases and J 0 bases; nucleotides not matched to a gene: 8. Per the germline V gene, CDR1 is SGHVS and CDR2 is FQNEAQ. This CDR3 region has 18 residues. The CDR3: CASSLYGTGSYSNQPQHF. In DNA form, the CDR3 reads TGTGCCAGCAGCTTATATGGGACAGGGAGTTATAGCAATCAGCCCCAGCATTTT. Using reference TRBV7-8 and TRBJ1-5 for the parts outside the CDR3, the full variable domain is GAGVSQSPRYKVAKRGQDVALRCDPISGHVSLFWYQQALGQGPEFLTYFQNEAQLDKSGLPSDRFFAERPEGSVSTLKIQRTQQEDSAVYLCASSLYGTGSYSNQPQHFGDGTRLSIL.

V gene TRBV27 combines with J gene TRBJ2-5; 9 positions agree with TRBD1. J was trimmed by 8 bases and V by 8 bases; bases with no gene match: 15. The CDR3 totals 15 residues. The germline CDR1 and CDR2 sequences are MNHEY and SMNVEV (reference sequence). The DNA for the CDR3 is TGTGCCAGCCGCGCATTACAGGGGGCCGCGGGCACCCAGTACTTC. It yields the protein CASRALQGAAGTQYF.

In its sample, this clone was seen a few times. V is TRBV7-9 and J is TRBJ1-4; possibly TRBD1 for D (5 bases). This CDR3 spans 16 amino acids. V lost 3 bases and J 8 bases, leaving 19 bases between the germline ends. Germline assignment: CDR1 SEHNR and CDR2 FQNEAQ (reference sequence). The DNA for the CDR3 is TGTGCCAGCAGCTTCGGGGCAATCCCCCGGGGAGAAAAACTGTTTTTT. Protein sequence: CASSFGAIPRGEKLFF.

V gene TRBV30 combines with J gene TRBJ2-5; D not certain. The CDR3 runs 12 residues. Germline CDR1 and CDR2: GTSNPN and SVGIG (reference sequence). Trimming took 2 bases from V and 5 from J, leaving 9 bases between them. CDR3 loop: CAWSPPRETQYF. The CDR3, as DNA: TGTGCCTGGAGTCCACCAAGGGAGACCCAGTACTTC.

This rearrangement joins TRBV11-2 to TRBJ2-5; D possibly corresponds to TRBD2 (6 bases). The V gene lost 4 bases and the J gene lost 2 bases, with 14 bases spanning the gap. Germline CDR1 reads SGHAT; CDR2 reads FQNNGV. The CDR3 covers 15 residues. The CDR3 nucleotides read TGTGCCAGCAGCTCGCTAAGTGGAGGGCAAGAGACCCAGTACTTC. It translates to CASSSLSGGQETQYF.

The J gene is TRBJ2-6, the V gene TRBV27, with D unresolved. This CDR3 contains 14 residues. V lost 3 bases to trimming and J lost 0 bases, with 3 bases between them. Germline CDR1 MNHEY, CDR2 SMNVEV (reference sequence). The CDR3 loop is CASSFASGANVLTF. CDR3 bases: TGTGCCAGCAGTTTCGCCTCTGGGGCCAACGTCCTGACTTTC.

V gene TRBV7-9 combines with J gene TRBJ1-1; the D gene is possibly TRBD1 (5 bases). Trimming stripped 5 bases from V and 0 bases from J, with 7 bases between. The germline V gene encodes CDR1 SEHNR and CDR2 FQNEAQ (reference sequence). This CDR3 contains 13 residues. This chain's CDR3 is CASSRTLNTEAFF. Here the CDR3 DNA reads TGTGCCAGCAGCCGGACACTGAACACTGAAGCTTTCTTT. Full variable domain (outside the CDR3, taken from reference TRBV7-9 and TRBJ1-1): DTGVSQNPRHKITKRGQNVTFRCDPISEHNRLYWYRQTLGQGPEFLTYFQNEAQLEKSRLLSDRFSAERPKGSFSTLEIQRTEQGDSAMYLCASSRTLNTEAFFGQGTRLTVV.

CDR3 sequence reads: CASNSDRDGTEAFF. DNA of the CDR3: TGTGCCAGTAACTCCGACAGGGACGGCACTGAAGCTTTCTTT. The J gene is TRBJ1-1, the V gene TRBV6-5; 7 positions match TRBD1. The germline gives CDR1 MNHEY, CDR2 SVGAGI. The length of the CDR3 is 14 residues. The junction had 11 bases not matched to a gene; V was cut back by 9 bases and J by 4 bases.

This clone has a handful of counts. This sequence joins TRBV10-2 and TRBJ1-2; 9 bases agree with TRBD1. The germline CDR1 and CDR2 sequences are WSHSY and SAAADI. The CDR3 extends over 15 amino acids. Trimming took 8 bases from V and 6 from J; bases not matched to a gene: 13. Written as DNA, the CDR3 is TGCGCCAGCCGCATTGGACAGGGGACTATTGATGGCTACACCTTC. Translating it yields CASRIGQGTIDGYTF.

This clone was picked up one time. The V call is TRBV21-1, the J call TRBJ1-2. TRBV21-1 is given as a pseudogene. The CDR3 loop spans 15 amino acids. CDR3 coding DNA: TGTGCCAGCAGCAAGGGGGGGGGCCTTGTCGGTGGCTACACCTTC. Translation gives CASSKGGGLVGGYTF.

This clone has more than one count but fewer than ten. The rearrangement joins TRBV19 to TRBJ2-7; maybe TRBD2 (6 bases). The CDR3 has 14 residues. The germline gives CDR1 LNHDA, CDR2 SQIVND (reference sequence). The V and J ends lost 10 bases and 6 bases respectively, with 22 bases between them. CDR3 residues: CATAQAAGRIEQYF. The CDR3 region has the DNA TGTGCCACCGCACAGGCCGCGGGAAGGATCGAGCAGTACTTC.

This chain uses TRBV6-4 with TRBJ2-1, with TRBD2 matching over 15 bases. The CDR3 has 15 residues. Germline values: CDR1 MRHNA, CDR2 SNTAGT. Trimming took 3 bases from V and 8 from J; bases not matched to a gene: 2. The CDR3 sequence is CASSDGLAGGHEQFF. The CDR3, as DNA: TGTGCCAGCAGTGATGGACTAGCGGGAGGGCATGAGCAGTTCTTC.

The chain links TRBV7-9 to TRBJ1-3, with 8 bases matching TRBD1. Germline V gives CDR1 SEHNR, CDR2 FQNEAQ (reference sequence). Trimming removed 5 bases from V and 5 bases from J; junction bases left unmatched: 11. The CDR3 spans 16 residues. The CDR3: CASSPQTGDQRNTIYF. CDR3 nucleotides: TGTGCCAGCAGCCCCCAGACAGGGGATCAACGAAACACCATATATTTT.

This clone was counted only a few times. The chain uses TRBV29-1 and TRBJ1-1; unclear D gene. Germline assignment: CDR1 SQVTM and CDR2 ANQGSEA. This CDR3 spans 13 amino acids. Trimming stripped 7 bases from V and 2 bases from J, with 14 bases between. The CDR3 protein is CSAAGSLNTEAFF. DNA of the CDR3: TGCAGCGCCGCCGGTTCTTTAAACACTGAAGCTTTCTTT.

The chain has TRBV10-1 and TRBJ1-3, with D unresolved. The CDR3 totals 14 residues. The germline V gene has CDR1 WNHNN and CDR2 SYGVQD (reference sequence). V was pared by 3 bases and J by 2 bases, with 8 bases between. The CDR3 is CASSESGTGNTIYF. CDR3 DNA sequence: TGCGCCAGCAGTGAATCCGGGACTGGAAACACCATATATTTT.

The V and J genes are TRBV14 and TRBJ2-7, with no clear D. The ends were cut back, 4 bases at V and 3 bases at J, with 10 bases in the middle. CDR1 is SGHDN, CDR2 FVKESK, per germline. This CDR3 contains 13 residues. In DNA, the CDR3 is TGTGCCAGCAGCCCCCTCCCGGACTACGAGCAGTACTTC. Its protein is CASSPLPDYEQYF.

Only a few counts were recorded for this clone. The chain couples TRBV19 to TRBJ1-1, with TRBD1 as a possible D gene (6 bases). Between the trimmed V and J ends, which lost 8 bases and 0 bases, there was a span of 19 bases. Germline V gene data show CDR1 as LNHDA and CDR2 as SQIVND (reference sequence). This CDR3 spans 16 amino acids. The chain's CDR3 is CASSDYGGYVNTEAFF. In nucleotides, the CDR3 is TGTGCCAGTTCGGACTACGGGGGCTACGTGAACACTGAAGCTTTCTTT.

V and J are TRBV6-5 and TRBJ2-1; 10 bases agree with TRBD2. This CDR3 contains 15 residues. The J segment lost 8 bases and the V segment lost 2 bases, leaving 6 bases of the junction unmatched. CDR1 and CDR2 (germline): MNHEY, SVGAGI. As DNA, the CDR3 is TGTGCCAGCAGTTACCAGCCTAGCGGGAGTGATGAGCAGTTCTTC. This translates into CASSYQPSGSDEQFF.